This paragraph covers one T cell receptor (beta chain) sequence. The CDR3 length is 11 residues. The germline CDR1 and CDR2 sequences are SGHDT and YYEEEE. With 4 bases removed from V and 6 bases from J, the gap between germline ends came to 6 bases. The data originate from a study of beta chain features in type 1 diabetes. Overall study context: Patients did not differ from healthy donors in age, gender or cell yield.

Every bit of the isolated RNA underwent reverse transcription, so sequencing read expressed TCRB transcripts. Produced via immunoSEQ multiplex PCR; TCRdb's table is partial and in-frame only. The data contain roughly 170,000 clones, 13% of them seen just once; the ten biggest clones take up roughly 0.6%. This clonotype was sampled from a woman under 30 in good health. V gene TRBV5-6 combines with J gene TRBJ2-3; D is unclear. The material sequenced was central memory CD4+ T cells from blood. CDR3 sequence (DNA): TGTGCCAGCAGCCGGTCGGATACGCAGTATTTT. Translation: CASSRSDTQYF.